This is a list of T cell receptor beta chains from one sample in a study of radiation and T cells in renal cell carcinoma. Sequencing was performed with immunoSEQ multiplex PCR; in TCRdb, only in-frame clones are kept and a portion is missing. The repertoire holds about 86,000 clones, with 70% to 90% as singletons. The sequencing here drew on blood, taken from a patient whose treatment included radiotherapy and nephrectomy. These receptors originate from a man aged 50-59 years with renal cell carcinoma. Each CDR3 is given with its conserved first and last residue. A D gene is named only where the DNA matches it firmly. Clone size is shown for a subset of rows, as once, few, many or a class of expanded clone.

>TRBD1|TRBV7-2|TRBJ2-3|-
CASRQGAGDTQYF
TGTGCCAGCAGACAGGGGGCTGGAGATACGCAGTATTTT
>TRBD1|TRBV30|TRBJ1-4|-
CAWRPDRGNEKLFF
TGTGCCTGGAGACCCGACAGGGGTAATGAAAAACTGTTTTTT
>TRBD1|TRBV5-1|TRBJ2-7|-
CASSTGQGTYEQYF
TGCGCCAGCAGCACCGGACAGGGAACCTACGAGCAGTACTTC
>-|TRBV30|TRBJ2-7|once
CAWSPGSYEQYF
TGTGCCTGGAGTCCGGGGTCCTACGAGCAGTACTTC
>-|TRBV4-1|TRBJ2-3|once
CASSLKGSDTQYF
TGCGCCAGCAGCCTGAAAGGGTCAGATACGCAGTATTTT
>TRBD2|TRBV7-8|TRBJ2-7|-
CASSLREGRAYEQYF
TGTGCCAGCAGCTTGAGGGAGGGTAGGGCCTACGAGCAGTACTTC
>TRBD1|TRBV5-1|TRBJ1-3|once
CASSRDRVGNTIYF
TGCGCCAGCAGCCGAGACAGGGTCGGGAACACCATATATTTT
>-|TRBV5-4|TRBJ1-1|-
CASSVGRTVNTEAFF
TGTGCCAGCAGCGTCGGGAGGACGGTGAACACTGAAGCTTTCTTT
>TRBD2|TRBV2|TRBJ2-7|-
CASRPSSGGAGEQYF
TGTGCCAGCAGGCCTTCTAGCGGGGGGGCCGGCGAGCAGTACTTC
>-|TRBV19|TRBJ2-1|-
CASSKRAAGGGVYNEQFF
TGTGCCAGTAGTAAACGGGCGGCCGGAGGAGGGGTTTACAATGAGCAGTTCTTC
>TRBD1|TRBV28|TRBJ2-1|few
CASPRGQGAPSEQFF
TGTGCCAGCCCCCGGGGCCAGGGGGCACCCAGTGAGCAGTTCTTC
>-|TRBV6-1|TRBJ2-2|-
CASSEQPNTGELFF
TGTGCCAGCAGTGAACAGCCTAACACCGGGGAGCTGTTTTTT
>-|TRBV5-1|TRBJ1-1|-
CASTEALNTEAFF
TGCGCCAGCACCGAGGCTTTGAACACTGAAGCTTTCTTT
>-|TRBV5-5|TRBJ2-5|once
CASSFSGVLYQETQYF
TGTGCCAGCAGCTTCTCGGGGGTTCTGTACCAAGAGACCCAGTACTTC
>-|TRBV5-4|TRBJ2-2|-
CASSFNTGELFF
TGTGCCAGCAGCTTTAACACCGGGGAGCTGTTTTTT
>-|TRBV29-1|TRBJ1-1|-
CSALIQDTEAFF
TGCAGCGCCCTGATACAAGACACTGAAGCTTTCTTT
>-|TRBV5-1|TRBJ2-7|-
CASSSQVSLYEQYF
TGCGCCAGCAGCTCCCAGGTCTCCCTCTACGAGCAGTACTTC
>-|TRBV9|TRBJ2-7|few
CASSVSGESYEQYF
TGTGCCAGCAGCGTCTCGGGGGAGTCCTACGAGCAGTACTTC
>-|TRBV7-9|TRBJ1-5|few
CASSRFEGGYSNQPQHF
TGTGCCAGCAGCCGATTCGAGGGCGGTTATAGCAATCAGCCCCAGCATTTT
>-|TRBV15|TRBJ1-5|-
CATSRDPSWEGQPQHF
TGTGCCACCAGCAGAGATCCATCATGGGAGGGCCAGCCCCAGCATTTT